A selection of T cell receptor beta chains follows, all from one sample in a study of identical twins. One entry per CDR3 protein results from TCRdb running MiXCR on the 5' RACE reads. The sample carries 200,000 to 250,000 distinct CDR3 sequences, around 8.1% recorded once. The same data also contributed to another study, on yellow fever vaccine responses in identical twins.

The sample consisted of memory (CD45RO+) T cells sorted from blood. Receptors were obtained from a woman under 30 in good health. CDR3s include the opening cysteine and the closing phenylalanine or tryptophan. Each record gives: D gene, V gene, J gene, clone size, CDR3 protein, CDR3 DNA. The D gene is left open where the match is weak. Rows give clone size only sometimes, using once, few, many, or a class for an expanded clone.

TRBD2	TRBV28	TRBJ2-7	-	CASSFAGGGYEQYF	TGTGCCAGCAGTTTCGCGGGGGGCGGTTACGAGCAGTACTTC
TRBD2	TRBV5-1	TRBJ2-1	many	CASSLSGGQYNEQFF	TGCGCCAGCAGCCTTAGCGGGGGGCAATACAATGAGCAGTTCTTC
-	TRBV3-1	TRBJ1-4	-	CASSQGQEDEKLFF	TGTGCCAGCAGCCAAGGACAGGAGGATGAAAAACTGTTTTTT
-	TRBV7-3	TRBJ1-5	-	CASSFPGYQPQHF	TGTGCCAGCAGCTTTCCAGGGTATCAGCCCCAGCATTTT
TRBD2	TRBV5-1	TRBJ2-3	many	CASSQNRLAGGGDTQYF	TGCGCCAGCAGCCAGAACCGACTAGCGGGAGGCGGCGATACGCAGTATTTT
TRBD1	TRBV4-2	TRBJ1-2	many	CASSQDPGGGYGYTF	TGTGCCAGCAGCCAAGATCCAGGGGGCGGCTATGGCTACACCTTC
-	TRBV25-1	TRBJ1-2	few	CASSDSLEGSYGYTF	TGTGCCAGCAGTGATAGTCTCGAGGGATCCTATGGCTACACCTTC
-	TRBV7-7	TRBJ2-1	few	CASSSRGRAPDNEQFF	TGTGCTAGCAGCTCCAGGGGCAGGGCGCCGGACAATGAGCAGTTCTTC
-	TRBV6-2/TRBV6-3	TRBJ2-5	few	CASMRAHTQPTAISLETQYF	TGTGCCAGCATGCGGGCCCATACACAACCAACAGCAATATCTTTAGAGACCCAGTACTTC
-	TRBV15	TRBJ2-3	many	CATSREGQISDTQYF	TGTGCCACCAGCAGAGAAGGACAGATCTCGGATACGCAGTATTTT
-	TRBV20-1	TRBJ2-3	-	CSARILGGTQYF	TGCAGTGCTAGAATCCTAGGGGGTACGCAGTATTTT
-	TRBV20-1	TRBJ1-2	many	CSARGGYTF	TGCAGTGCTAGAGGAGGCTACACCTTC
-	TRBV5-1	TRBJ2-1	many	CASSLAAGARDNEQFF	TGCGCCAGCAGCTTGGCCGCAGGGGCTAGGGACAATGAGCAGTTCTTC
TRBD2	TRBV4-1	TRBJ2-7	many	CASSQELGTSLGEQYF	TGCGCCAGCAGCCAAGAACTCGGGACTAGCTTAGGCGAGCAGTACTTC
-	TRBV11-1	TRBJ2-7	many	CASSLGQGREQYF	TGTGCCAGCAGCTTAGGCCAGGGGCGCGAGCAGTACTTC
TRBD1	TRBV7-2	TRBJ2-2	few	CASSYRLRGQGTTGELFF	TGTGCCAGCAGTTACCGGCTTCGGGGACAGGGAACCACCGGGGAGCTGTTTTTT
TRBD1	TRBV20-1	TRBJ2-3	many	CSAQRQGSTDTQYF	TGCAGTGCCCAGCGACAGGGCAGCACAGATACGCAGTATTTT
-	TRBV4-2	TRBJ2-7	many	CASSQDNEQYF	TGTGCCAGCAGCCAAGACAACGAGCAGTACTTC
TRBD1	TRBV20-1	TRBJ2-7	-	CSAGDRGTAYEQYF	TGCAGTGCTGGGGACAGGGGGACGGCCTACGAGCAGTACTTC
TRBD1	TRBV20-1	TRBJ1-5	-	CSALGQGWGYSNQPQHF	TGCAGTGCACTAGGACAGGGCTGGGGTTATAGCAATCAGCCCCAGCATTTT
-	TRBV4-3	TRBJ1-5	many	CASSQEPNQPQHF	TGCGCCAGCAGCCAAGAGCCTAATCAGCCCCAGCATTTT
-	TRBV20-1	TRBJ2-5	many	CSARGRDGRTQYF	TGCAGTGCTAGGGGCAGGGACGGAAGGACCCAGTACTTC
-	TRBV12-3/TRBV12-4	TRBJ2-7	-	CASSEARGPYEQYF	TGTGCCAGCAGTGAAGCAAGAGGCCCTTACGAGCAGTACTTC
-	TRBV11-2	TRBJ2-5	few	CASSRGPGPPETQYF	TGTGCCAGCAGCCGAGGGCCAGGCCCTCCAGAGACCCAGTACTTC
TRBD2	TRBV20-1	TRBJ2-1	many	CSALAGWNEQFF	TGCAGTGCGCTAGCGGGTTGGAATGAGCAGTTCTTC
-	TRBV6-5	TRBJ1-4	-	CASSYSGPGIRSTNEKLFF	TGTGCCAGCAGTTACTCCGGGCCCGGTATTAGGTCAACTAATGAAAAACTGTTTTTT
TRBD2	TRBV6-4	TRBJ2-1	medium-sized	CASSEASGSANNEQFF	TGTGCCAGCAGTGAGGCTAGCGGGAGCGCCAACAATGAGCAGTTCTTC
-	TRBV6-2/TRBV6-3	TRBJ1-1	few	CASSNTEAFF	TGTGCCAGCAGTAACACTGAAGCTTTCTTT
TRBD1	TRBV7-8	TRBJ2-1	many	CASSFRPSDRFNGEQFF	TGTGCCAGCAGCTTTAGACCCTCGGACAGGTTTAATGGTGAGCAGTTCTTC
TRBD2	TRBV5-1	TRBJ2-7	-	CASRAWSGSGYEQYF	TGCGCCAGCCGAGCTTGGAGCGGGAGTGGCTACGAGCAGTACTTC
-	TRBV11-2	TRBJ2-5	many	CASSLGIQETQYF	TGTGCCAGCAGCTTAGGTATCCAAGAGACCCAGTACTTC
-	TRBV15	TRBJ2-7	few	CATSRGGENYEQYF	TGTGCCACCAGCAGAGGCGGGGAAAACTACGAGCAGTACTTC
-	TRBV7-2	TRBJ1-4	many	CASSLAAGTNEKLFF	TGTGCCAGCAGCTTAGCGGCCGGAACTAATGAAAAACTGTTTTTT
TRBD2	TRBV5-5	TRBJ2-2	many	CASSPHPLAGEGGELFF	TGTGCCAGCAGCCCACACCCACTAGCGGGAGAAGGCGGGGAGCTGTTTTTT
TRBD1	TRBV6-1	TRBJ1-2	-	CASRPPGQAYGYTF	TGTGCCAGCAGACCCCCGGGACAGGCCTATGGCTACACCTTC
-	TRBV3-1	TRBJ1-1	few	CASSQAGMTEAFF	TGTGCCAGCAGCCAGGCAGGGATGACTGAAGCTTTCTTT
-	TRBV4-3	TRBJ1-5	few	CASSQAGGNQPQHF	TGCGCCAGCAGCCAAGCTGGCGGCAATCAGCCCCAGCATTTT
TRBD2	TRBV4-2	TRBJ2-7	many	CASSRLAGDEQYF	TGTGCCAGCAGCCGACTAGCGGGAGACGAGCAGTACTTC
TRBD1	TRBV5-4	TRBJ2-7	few	CASSIQGSDEQYF	TGTGCCAGCAGCATACAGGGGTCCGACGAGCAGTACTTC
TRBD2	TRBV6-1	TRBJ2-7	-	CASSSNRDYSYEQYF	TGTGCCAGCAGCTCCAACCGGGACTACTCCTACGAGCAGTACTTC